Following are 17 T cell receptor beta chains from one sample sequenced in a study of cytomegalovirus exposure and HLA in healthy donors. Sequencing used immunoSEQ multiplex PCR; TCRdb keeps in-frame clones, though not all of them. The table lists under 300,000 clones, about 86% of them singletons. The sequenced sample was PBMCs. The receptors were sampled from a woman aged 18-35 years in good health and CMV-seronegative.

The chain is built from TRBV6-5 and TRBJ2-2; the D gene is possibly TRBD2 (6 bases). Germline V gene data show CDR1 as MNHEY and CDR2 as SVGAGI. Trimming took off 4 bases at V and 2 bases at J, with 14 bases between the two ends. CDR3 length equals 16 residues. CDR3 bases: TGTGCCAGCAGTTCCGGGAGTATTATTAACACCGGGGAGCTGTTTTTT. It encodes CASSSGSIINTGELFF.

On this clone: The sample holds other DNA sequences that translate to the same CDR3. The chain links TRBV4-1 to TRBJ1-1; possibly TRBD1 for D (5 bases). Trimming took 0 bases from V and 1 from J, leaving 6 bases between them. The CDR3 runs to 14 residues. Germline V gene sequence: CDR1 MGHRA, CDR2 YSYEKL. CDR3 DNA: TGCGCCAGCAGCCAAGAAGACAGGAACACTGAAGCTTTCTTT. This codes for CASSQEDRNTEAFF.

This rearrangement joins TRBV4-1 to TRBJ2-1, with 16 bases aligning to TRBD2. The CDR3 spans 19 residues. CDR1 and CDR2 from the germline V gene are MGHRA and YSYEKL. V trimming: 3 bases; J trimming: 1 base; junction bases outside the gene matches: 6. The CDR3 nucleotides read TGCGCCAGCAGCCACTTGGGACTAGCGGGAGGGCTGTCCTACAATGAGCAGTTCTTC. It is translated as CASSHLGLAGGLSYNEQFF.

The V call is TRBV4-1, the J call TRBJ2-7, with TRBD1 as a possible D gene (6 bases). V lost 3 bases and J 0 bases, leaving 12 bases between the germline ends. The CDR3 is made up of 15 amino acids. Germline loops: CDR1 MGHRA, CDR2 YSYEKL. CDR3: CASSHAPDSSYEQYF. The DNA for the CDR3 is TGCGCCAGCAGCCACGCGCCGGACAGCTCCTACGAGCAGTACTTC.

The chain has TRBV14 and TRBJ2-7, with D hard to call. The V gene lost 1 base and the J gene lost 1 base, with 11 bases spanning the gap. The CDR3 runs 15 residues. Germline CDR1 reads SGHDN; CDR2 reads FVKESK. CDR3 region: CASSQGAGPSYEQYF. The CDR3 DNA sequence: TGTGCCAGCAGCCAAGGGGCAGGCCCTTCCTACGAGCAGTACTTC.

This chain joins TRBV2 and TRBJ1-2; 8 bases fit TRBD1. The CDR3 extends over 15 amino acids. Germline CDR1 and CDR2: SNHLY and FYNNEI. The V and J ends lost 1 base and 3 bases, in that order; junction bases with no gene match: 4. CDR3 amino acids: CASSEGDRGDYGYTF. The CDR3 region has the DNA TGTGCCAGCAGTGAAGGTGACAGGGGTGACTATGGCTACACCTTC. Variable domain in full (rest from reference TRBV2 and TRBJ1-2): EPEVTQTPSHQVTQMGQEVILRCVPISNHLYFYWYRQILGQKVEFLVSFYNNEISEKSEIFDDQFSVERPDGSNFTLKIRSTKLEDSAMYFCASSEGDRGDYGYTFGSGTRLTVV.

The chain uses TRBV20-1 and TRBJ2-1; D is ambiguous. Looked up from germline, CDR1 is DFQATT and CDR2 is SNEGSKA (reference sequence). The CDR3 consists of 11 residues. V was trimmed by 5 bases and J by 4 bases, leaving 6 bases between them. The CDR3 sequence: CSAREYNEQFF. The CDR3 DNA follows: TGCAGTGCTCGCGAGTACAATGAGCAGTTCTTC.

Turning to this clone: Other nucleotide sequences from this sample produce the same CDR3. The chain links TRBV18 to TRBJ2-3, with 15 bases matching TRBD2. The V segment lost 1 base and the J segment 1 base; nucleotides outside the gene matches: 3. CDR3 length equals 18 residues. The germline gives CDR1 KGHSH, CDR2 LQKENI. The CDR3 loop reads CASSPRTSGGAGTDTQYF. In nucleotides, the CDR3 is TGTGCCAGCTCACCACGGACTAGCGGGGGGGCCGGCACAGATACGCAGTATTTT.

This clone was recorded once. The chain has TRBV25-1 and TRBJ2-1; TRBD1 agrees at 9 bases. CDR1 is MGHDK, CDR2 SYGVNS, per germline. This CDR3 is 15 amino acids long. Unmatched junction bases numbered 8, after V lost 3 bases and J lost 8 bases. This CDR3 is CASSDTGTGLDEQFF. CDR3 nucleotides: TGTGCCAGCAGTGACACCGGGACAGGGTTGGATGAGCAGTTCTTC.

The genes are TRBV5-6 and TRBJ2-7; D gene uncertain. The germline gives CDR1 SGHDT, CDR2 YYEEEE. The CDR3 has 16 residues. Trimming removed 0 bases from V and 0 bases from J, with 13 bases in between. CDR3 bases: TGTGCCAGCAGCTTGGCCGGTGGAGTTAGCTCCTACGAGCAGTACTTC. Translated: CASSLAGGVSSYEQYF.

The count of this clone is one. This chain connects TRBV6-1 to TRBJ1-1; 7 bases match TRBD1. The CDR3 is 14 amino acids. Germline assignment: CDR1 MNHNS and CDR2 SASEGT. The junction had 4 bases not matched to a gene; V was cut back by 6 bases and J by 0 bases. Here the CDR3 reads CASSGTALNTEAFF. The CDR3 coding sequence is TGTGCCAGCAGCGGGACAGCCCTGAACACTGAAGCTTTCTTT.

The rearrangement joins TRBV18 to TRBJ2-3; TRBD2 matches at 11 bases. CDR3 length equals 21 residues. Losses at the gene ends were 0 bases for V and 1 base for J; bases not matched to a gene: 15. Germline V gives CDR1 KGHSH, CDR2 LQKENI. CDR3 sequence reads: CASSPPQGGLAGRYRTDTQYF. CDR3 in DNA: TGTGCCAGCTCACCACCCCAGGGAGGACTAGCGGGTCGGTACCGCACAGATACGCAGTATTTT.

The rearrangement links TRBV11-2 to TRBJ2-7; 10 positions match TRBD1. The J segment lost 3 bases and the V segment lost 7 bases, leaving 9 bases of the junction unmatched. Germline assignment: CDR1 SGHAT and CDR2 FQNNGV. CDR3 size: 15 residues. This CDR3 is CASTTFGTGVYEQYF. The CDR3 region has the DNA TGTGCCAGCACCACTTTCGGGACAGGGGTCTACGAGCAGTACTTC.

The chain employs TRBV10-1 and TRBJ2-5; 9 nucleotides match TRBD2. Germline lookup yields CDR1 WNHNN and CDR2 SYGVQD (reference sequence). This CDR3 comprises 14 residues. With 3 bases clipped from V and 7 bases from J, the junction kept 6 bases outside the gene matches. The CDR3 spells CASSDGLALPTQYF. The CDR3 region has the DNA TGCGCCAGCAGTGACGGACTAGCGCTCCCGACCCAGTACTTC.

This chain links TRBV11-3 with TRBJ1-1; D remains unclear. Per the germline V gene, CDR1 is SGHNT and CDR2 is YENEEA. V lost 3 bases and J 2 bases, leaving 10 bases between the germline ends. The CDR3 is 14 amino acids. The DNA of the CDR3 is TGTGCCAGCAGCTTCGGTCCGCTAAACACTGAAGCTTTCTTT. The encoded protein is CASSFGPLNTEAFF.

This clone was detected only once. CDR3 in DNA: TGCGCCAGCAGCTTCCTACTAGCGGGGACGGAGACCCAGTACTTC. This translates into CASSFLLAGTETQYF. This chain uses TRBV5-1 with TRBJ2-5, with 10 positions matching TRBD2. V dropped 2 bases and J dropped 5; count of bases not matched to a gene: 6. The germline CDR1 and CDR2 sequences are SGHRS and YFSETQ. This CDR3 region has 15 residues.

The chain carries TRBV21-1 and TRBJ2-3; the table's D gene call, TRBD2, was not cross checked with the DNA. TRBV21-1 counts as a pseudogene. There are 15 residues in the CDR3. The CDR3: CASSKGTSLGDTQYF. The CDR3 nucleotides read TGTGCCAGCAGCAAAGGAACCAGCCTAGGAGATACGCAGTATTTT.